The 15 T cell receptor beta chains below come from one sample, sequenced in a study of cytotoxic CD8 clonotypes in ibrutinib-treated CLL. Sequencing used immunoSEQ multiplex PCR; TCRdb keeps in-frame clones, though not all of them. The data contain some 300,000 clones, more than 65% of them seen just once; the ten biggest clones take up 6.5% to 8.5%. This specimen consisted of PBMCs, obtained before ibrutinib treatment. These receptors were collected from a human donor with chronic lymphocytic leukemia.

The chain employs TRBV6-5 and TRBJ1-1; the D gene is possibly TRBD1 (5 bases). The germline V gene has CDR1 MNHEY and CDR2 SVGAGI. V gave up 0 bases and J gave up 6 bases, with 8 bases separating them. This CDR3 contains 13 residues. CDR3 sequence reads: CASSYSQGPEAFF. Here the CDR3 DNA reads TGTGCCAGCAGTTACTCTCAGGGCCCTGAAGCTTTCTTT.

The chain combines TRBV5-1 with TRBJ2-2; 7 bases are a match to TRBD1. Germline-derived CDR1 and CDR2 are SGHRS and YFSETQ. V gave up 5 bases and J gave up 6 bases; unmatched junction bases: 4. This CDR3 is 13 amino acids long. The CDR3 loop is CASSRQGPGELFF. CDR3 nucleotides: TGCGCCAGCAGTCGACAGGGTCCCGGGGAGCTGTTTTTT. Complete variable domain (other parts from reference TRBV5-1 and TRBJ2-2): KAGVTQTPRYLIKTRGQQVTLSCSPISGHRSVSWYQQTPGQGLQFLFEYFSETQRNKGNFPGRFSGRQFSNSRSEMNVSTLELGDSALYLCASSRQGPGELFFGEGSRLTVL.

The chain couples TRBV19 to TRBJ2-7, with D maybe TRBD1 (5 bases). Germline CDR1 is LNHDA and CDR2 is SQIVND (reference sequence). V was trimmed by 5 bases and J by 0 bases, leaving 14 bases between them. The CDR3 spans 15 residues. The CDR3 DNA reads as TGTGCCAGTAGTGCCCGACGACAGAGCTCCTACGAGCAGTACTTC. It codes for CASSARRQSSYEQYF.

This clone has only a few counts. This sequence joins TRBV10-1 and TRBJ2-1, with TRBD2 matching 10 bases. The germline V gene has CDR1 WNHNN and CDR2 SYGVQD (reference sequence). J lost 10 bases, V lost 7 bases, and 10 bases had no gene match. This CDR3 is 14 amino acids long. CDR3 sequence reads: CASTASGRLEEQFF. The CDR3 nucleotides are TGCGCCAGCACGGCTAGCGGGAGACTAGAGGAGCAGTTCTTC.

The chain uses TRBV13 and TRBJ2-7, with 10 bases matching TRBD1. V trimming: 5 bases; J trimming: 7 bases; junction bases outside the gene matches: 8. This CDR3 region has 14 residues. Germline assignment: CDR1 PRHDT and CDR2 FYEKMQ (reference sequence). In DNA form, the CDR3 reads TGTGCCAGCAGCCTGGGGACAGGGGAAGGAGAGCAGTACTTC. This codes for CASSLGTGEGEQYF.

The CDR3 protein is CASSPWDRKHEQYF. The DNA of the CDR3 is TGTGCCAGCAGTCCGTGGGACAGAAAGCACGAGCAGTACTTC. The rearrangement uses TRBV28 and TRBJ2-7; the match to TRBD1 covers 7 bases. V lost 5 bases and J lost 5; bases outside the gene matches: 9. The germline V gene encodes CDR1 MDHEN and CDR2 SYDVKM. The CDR3 has 14 residues.

The rearrangement links TRBV7-9 to TRBJ2-1, with 10 nucleotides matching TRBD2. CDR3 length: 16 residues. CDR1 SEHNR and CDR2 FQNEAQ come from the germline V gene (reference sequence). V trimming: 3 bases; J trimming: 8 bases; junction bases outside the gene matches: 10. CDR3 sequence (DNA): TGTGCCAGCAGCTTTATTGCTAGCGGGAGAGGGGATGAGCAGTTCTTC. Residues: CASSFIASGRGDEQFF.

The chain has TRBV19 and TRBJ2-7; 8 nucleotides match TRBD2. This CDR3 spans 14 amino acids. Germline V CDR1 and CDR2: LNHDA, SQIVND (reference sequence). The V and J ends lost 3 bases and 6 bases, in that order; junction bases with no gene match: 7. CDR3 DNA: TGTGCCAGTAGTATTCAAGCGGGAGCTTCCGAGCAGTACTTC. Translation: CASSIQAGASEQYF.

This clone was detected a few times. CDR3 residues: CASSPYSWTLNYGYTF. The DNA of the CDR3 is TGTGCCAGCAGCCCCTATAGTTGGACCCTCAACTATGGCTACACCTTC. This sequence joins TRBV14 and TRBJ1-2; D is unclear. Germline CDR1 is SGHDN and CDR2 is FVKESK. Trimming removed 4 bases from V and 2 bases from J, with 17 bases in between. The CDR3 extends over 16 amino acids.

V is TRBV10-3 and J is TRBJ1-2, with D possibly matching TRBD1 (5 bases). Germline loops: CDR1 ENHRY, CDR2 SYGVKD. The CDR3 sequence is 14 residues long. V lost 4 bases and J lost 0, with 9 bases in between. The CDR3 loop reads CAISGGRSNYGYTF. Here the CDR3 DNA reads TGTGCCATCAGTGGGGGGAGGTCTAACTATGGCTACACCTTC.

V gene TRBV6-1 combines with J gene TRBJ1-5, with 7 bases lining up with TRBD1. V shed 5 bases, J shed 2 bases, and the junction held 6 bases outside the gene matches. There are 15 residues in the CDR3. Per germline, CDR1 MNHNS and CDR2 SASEGT. CDR3 coding DNA: TGTGCCAGCAGTTCCCGGGACAGCGGCAATCAGCCCCAGCATTTT. It translates to CASSSRDSGNQPQHF.

The chain has TRBV7-9 and TRBJ2-7; 7 bases are a match to TRBD2. The V gene end was trimmed by 4 bases and the J gene end by 11 bases; junction bases not matched to a gene: 8. The germline gives CDR1 SEHNR, CDR2 FQNEAQ (reference sequence). This CDR3 contains 12 residues. This CDR3 reads CASSYNGLEEYF. The CDR3 nucleotides are TGTGCCAGCAGCTACAACGGACTAGAAGAGTACTTC.

In nucleotides, the CDR3 is TGTGCCAGCAGTAAAAAAACCTACGAGCAGTACTTC. It is translated as CASSKKTYEQYF. The V gene is TRBV6-6, the J gene TRBJ2-7, with unresolved D. The CDR3 runs 12 residues. Germline-derived CDR1 and CDR2 are MNHNY and SVGAGI (reference sequence). V dropped 5 bases and J dropped 2 bases, with 7 bases sitting between them.

The chain links TRBV6-5 to TRBJ2-2; D is undetermined. The germline V and J ends were trimmed by 3 bases and 7 bases, with 9 bases remaining between them. The CDR3 totals 13 residues. Germline CDR1 reads MNHEY; CDR2 reads SVGAGI. Here the CDR3 DNA reads TGTGCCAGCAGTTATCATGAGAACGGGGAGCTGTTTTTT. Translation gives CASSYHENGELFF.

The chain combines TRBV5-4 with TRBJ2-1, with TRBD2 identical over 8 bases. Losses at the gene ends were 5 bases for V and 9 bases for J; bases not matched to a gene: 19. Germline V gene data show CDR1 as SGHNT and CDR2 as YYREEE (reference sequence). This CDR3 contains 17 residues. The CDR3: CASRPGLAREGVGEQFF. The CDR3 DNA reads as TGTGCCAGCAGACCCGGACTAGCCAGGGAAGGGGTGGGTGAGCAGTTCTTC.